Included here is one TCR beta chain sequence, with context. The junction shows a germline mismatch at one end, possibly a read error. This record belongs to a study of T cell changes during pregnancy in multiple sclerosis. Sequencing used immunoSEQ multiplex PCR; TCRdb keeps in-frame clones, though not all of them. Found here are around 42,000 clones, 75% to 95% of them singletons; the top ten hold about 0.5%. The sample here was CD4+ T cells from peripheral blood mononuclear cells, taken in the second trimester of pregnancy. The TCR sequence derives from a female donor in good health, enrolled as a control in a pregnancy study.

CDR3 sequence reads: CASSPRDSATDTQYF. The CDR3 nucleotides read TGTGCTAGCAGCCCCCGGGACTCCGCCACAGATACGCAGTATTTT. The rearrangement uses TRBV7-7 and TRBJ2-3, with D tentatively TRBD2 (6 bases). Germline CDR1 and CDR2: SSHAT and FNYEAQ (reference sequence). There are 15 residues in the CDR3.